This TCR beta chain was found in a study of shared clonotypes between healthy human individuals. Per germline, CDR1 LNHDA and CDR2 SQIVND (reference sequence). V lost 7 bases, J lost 2 bases, and 8 bases stayed unmatched. CDR3 length: 14 amino acids. Sequencing was performed with immunoSEQ multiplex PCR; in TCRdb, only in-frame clones are kept and a portion is missing. The sample lists about 470,000 clones, around 79% occurring once. The chain carries TRBV19 and TRBJ2-7; TRBD2 aligns across 7 bases. This clonotype originated in a woman aged 40 to 50 in good health. Some clones in this sample may be carry-over from other donors' samples. Sequenced: PBMCs. The chain's CDR3 is CASTPAGKPYEQYF. As DNA, the CDR3 is TGTGCCAGTACTCCAGCGGGAAAACCCTACGAGCAGTACTTC.